Reported below is one TCR beta chain. Its antigen remains unidentified. Per the germline V gene, CDR1 is SEHNR and CDR2 is FQNEAQ (reference sequence). The CDR3 is made up of 18 amino acids. Trimming took 5 bases from V and 2 from J; bases not matched to a gene: 14. PCR amplification relied on 60 Vbeta primers (plus 13 Jbeta primers). Sequencing was performed with immunoSEQ multiplex PCR; in TCRdb, only in-frame clones are kept and a portion is missing. The sample shows fewer than 130,000 clones, about three quarters of them seen only once. This sample stems from a study of cytomegalovirus exposure and HLA in healthy donors. Overall study findings and caveats: In a later analysis, DRB1 alleles had the most associated TCRs; HLA-C alleles the fewest.

The sequence was obtained from a woman in her sixties or seventies in good health and CMV-seropositive. Sequences were obtained from PBMCs. J is TRBJ2-1 and V is TRBV7-9; TRBD2 aligns across 8 bases. This CDR3 reads CASSPPPGSGGTYNEQFF. The CDR3 region has the DNA TGTGCCAGCAGCCCGCCACCCGGTTCGGGGGGGACCTACAATGAGCAGTTCTTC.